Following are 3 T cell receptor beta chains from one sample sequenced in a study of blood T cells in healthy people across ages. Sample-barcoded 5' priming and a J-beta primer mix drove a second PCR of about 7 to 11 cycles. TCRdb processed the 5' RACE reads anew with MiXCR; each CDR3 protein has one entry. Of 550,000 to 750,000 distinct CDR3 sequences in the sample, under 25% are singletons; the top ten hold roughly 3.7%. The sequenced material came from blood. The receptors stem from an older man in good health.

The rearrangement joins TRBV7-2 to TRBJ2-5; D possibly corresponds to TRBD1 (5 bases). Germline loops: CDR1 SGHTA, CDR2 FQGNSA. The CDR3 runs to 14 residues. Trimming took off 5 bases at V and 4 bases at J, with 14 bases between the two ends. CDR3 loop: CASSAQLRGETQYF. The CDR3 coding sequence is TGTGCCAGCAGCGCTCAGTTAAGGGGAGAGACCCAGTACTTC.

The chain has TRBV7-9 and TRBJ2-2, with 9 bases lining up with TRBD1. From germline, CDR1 is SEHNR and CDR2 FQNEAQ (reference sequence). Trimming at V came to 5 bases and at J to 1 base, leaving 5 bases not matched to a gene. There are 16 residues in the CDR3. Written as DNA, the CDR3 is TGTGCCAGCAGCGCACACAGGGGGCTGAACACCGGGGAGCTGTTTTTT. Translated: CASSAHRGLNTGELFF.

This chain connects TRBV30 to TRBJ2-5, with TRBD2 identical over 9 bases. CDR1 and CDR2 from the germline V gene are GTSNPN and SVGIG (reference sequence). The length of the CDR3 is 15 residues. The trim removed 2 bases at V and 5 bases at J, leaving 9 bases unmatched. CDR3 amino acids: CAWSTAGGPMETQYF. CDR3 in DNA: TGTGCCTGGAGTACGGCGGGAGGGCCGATGGAGACCCAGTACTTC.